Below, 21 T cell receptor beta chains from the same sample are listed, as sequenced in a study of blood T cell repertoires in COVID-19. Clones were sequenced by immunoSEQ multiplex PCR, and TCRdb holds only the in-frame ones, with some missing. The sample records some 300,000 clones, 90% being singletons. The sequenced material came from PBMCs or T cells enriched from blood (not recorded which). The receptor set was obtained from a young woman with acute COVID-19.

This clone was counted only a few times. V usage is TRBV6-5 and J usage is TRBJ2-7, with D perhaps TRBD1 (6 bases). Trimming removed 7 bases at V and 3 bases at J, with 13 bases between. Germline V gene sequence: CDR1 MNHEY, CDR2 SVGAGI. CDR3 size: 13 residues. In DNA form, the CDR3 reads TGTGCCAGCACCTCAACAGGGAACTACGAGCAGTACTTC. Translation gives CASTSTGNYEQYF.

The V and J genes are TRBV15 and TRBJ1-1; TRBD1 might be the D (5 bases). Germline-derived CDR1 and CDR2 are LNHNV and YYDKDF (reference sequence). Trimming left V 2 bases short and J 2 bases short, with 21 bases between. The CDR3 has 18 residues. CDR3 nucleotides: TGTGCCACCAGCAGATCTGTAGAACGGCACAGGAGCAACACTGAAGCTTTCTTT. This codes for CATSRSVERHRSNTEAFF.

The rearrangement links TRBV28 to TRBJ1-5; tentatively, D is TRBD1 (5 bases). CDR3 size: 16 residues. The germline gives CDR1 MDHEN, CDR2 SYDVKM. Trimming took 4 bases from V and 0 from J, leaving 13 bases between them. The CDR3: CASSSFRDFSNQPQHF. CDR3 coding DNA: TGTGCCAGCAGTTCCTTTAGGGACTTTAGCAATCAGCCCCAGCATTTT.

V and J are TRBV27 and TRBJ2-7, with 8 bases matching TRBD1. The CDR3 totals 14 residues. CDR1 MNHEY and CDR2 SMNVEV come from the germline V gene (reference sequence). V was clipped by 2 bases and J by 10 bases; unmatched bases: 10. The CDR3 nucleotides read TGTGCCAGCAGTTTAGCGGCAGGGGGCTCTCCACAGTACTTC. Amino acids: CASSLAAGGSPQYF.

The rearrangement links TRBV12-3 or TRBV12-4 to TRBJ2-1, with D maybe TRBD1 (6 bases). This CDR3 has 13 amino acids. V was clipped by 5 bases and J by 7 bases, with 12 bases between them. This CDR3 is CASSPGQTNEQFF. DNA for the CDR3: TGTGCCAGCAGTCCCGGACAGACGAATGAGCAGTTCTTC.

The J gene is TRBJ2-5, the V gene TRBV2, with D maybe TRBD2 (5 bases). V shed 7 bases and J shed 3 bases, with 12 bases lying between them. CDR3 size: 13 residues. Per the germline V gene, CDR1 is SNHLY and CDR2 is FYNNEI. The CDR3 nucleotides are TGTGCCAGCAATCGGGATGGTGAAGAGACCCAGTACTTC. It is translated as CASNRDGEETQYF.

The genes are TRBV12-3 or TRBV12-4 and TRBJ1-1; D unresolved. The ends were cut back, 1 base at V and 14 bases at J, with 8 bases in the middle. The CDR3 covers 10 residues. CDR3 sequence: CASSLGGLFF. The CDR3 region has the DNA TGTGCCAGCAGTTTAGGCGGTTTATTCTTT.

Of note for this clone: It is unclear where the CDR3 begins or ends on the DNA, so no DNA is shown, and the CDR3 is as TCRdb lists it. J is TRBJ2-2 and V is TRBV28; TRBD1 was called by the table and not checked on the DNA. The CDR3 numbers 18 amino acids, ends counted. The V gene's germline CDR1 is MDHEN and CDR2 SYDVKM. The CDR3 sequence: CASSSSGIGTGDSGELFF.

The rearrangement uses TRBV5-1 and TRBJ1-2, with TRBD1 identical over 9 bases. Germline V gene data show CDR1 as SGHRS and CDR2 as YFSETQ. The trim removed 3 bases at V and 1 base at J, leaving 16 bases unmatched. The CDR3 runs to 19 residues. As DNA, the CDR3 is TGCGCCAGCAGCTACCTGCCCTCGAGGGACAGGGATGGTAACTATGGCTACACCTTC. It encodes CASSYLPSRDRDGNYGYTF.

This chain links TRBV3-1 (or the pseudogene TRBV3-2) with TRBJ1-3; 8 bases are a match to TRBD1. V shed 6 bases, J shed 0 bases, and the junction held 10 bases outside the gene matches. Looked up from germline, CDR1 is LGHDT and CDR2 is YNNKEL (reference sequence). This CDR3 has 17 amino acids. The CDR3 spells CASSQPGQVSSGNTIYF. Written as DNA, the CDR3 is TGTGCCAGCAGTCAACCGGGACAGGTGAGCTCTGGAAACACCATATATTTT.

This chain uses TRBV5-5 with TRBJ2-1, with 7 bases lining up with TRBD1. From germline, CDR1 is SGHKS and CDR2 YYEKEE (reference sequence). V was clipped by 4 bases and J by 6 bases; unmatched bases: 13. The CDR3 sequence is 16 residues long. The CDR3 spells CASSDIVLGGSNEQFF. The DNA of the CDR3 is TGTGCCAGCAGCGACATAGTCCTAGGGGGCTCCAATGAGCAGTTCTTC. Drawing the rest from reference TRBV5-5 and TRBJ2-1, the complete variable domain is DAGVTQSPTHLIKTRGQQVTLRCSPISGHKSVSWYQQVLGQGPQFIFQYYEKEERGRGNFPDRFSARQFPNYSSELNVNALLLGDSALYLCASSDIVLGGSNEQFFGPGTRLTVL.

The CDR3 reads CASSQGWGPRSTDTQYF. The CDR3 bases are TGTGCCAGCAGCCAAGGATGGGGGCCCCGTTCCACAGATACGCAGTATTTT. The chain carries TRBV3-1 (or the pseudogene TRBV3-2) and TRBJ2-3; TRBD1 might be the D (6 bases). V lost 1 base and J lost 2, with 16 bases in between. This CDR3 has 17 amino acids. Looked up from germline, CDR1 is LGHDT and CDR2 is YNNKEL (reference sequence).

The CDR3 spells CATSDQEDEKLFF. The CDR3 DNA reads TGTGCCACCAGTGACCAGGAGGATGAAAAACTGTTTTTT. This sequence joins TRBV19 and TRBJ1-4; D not resolved. The V end lost 10 bases, the J end lost 6 bases, and 15 bases lay between the germline ends. Germline V gives CDR1 LNHDA, CDR2 SQIVND (reference sequence). CDR3 length: 13 amino acids.

CDR3 in amino acids: CASSLSTDLYNQPQHF. For the CDR3, the DNA is TGTGCCAGCAGTTTATCGACAGATTTATACAATCAGCCCCAGCATTTT. The genes are TRBV27 and TRBJ1-5; D perhaps matches TRBD1 (5 bases). The V end was cut by 0 bases, the J end by 3 bases, with 12 bases between. Germline V lookup: CDR1 MNHEY, CDR2 SMNVEV (reference sequence). CDR3 length: 16 amino acids.

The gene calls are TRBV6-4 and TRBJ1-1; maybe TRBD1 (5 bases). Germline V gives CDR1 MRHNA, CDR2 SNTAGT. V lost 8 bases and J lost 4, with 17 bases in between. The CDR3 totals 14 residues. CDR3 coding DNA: TGTGCCAGCGAATCAGGGCTTGTAGGCACTGAAGCTTTCTTT. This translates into CASESGLVGTEAFF.

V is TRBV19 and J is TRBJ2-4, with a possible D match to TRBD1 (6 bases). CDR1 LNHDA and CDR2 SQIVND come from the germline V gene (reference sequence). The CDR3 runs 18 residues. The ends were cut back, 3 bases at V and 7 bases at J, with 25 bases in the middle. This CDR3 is CASSMGRGYPRAENIQYF. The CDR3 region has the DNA TGTGCCAGTAGTATGGGCAGGGGATACCCCCGAGCCGAGAACATTCAGTACTTC. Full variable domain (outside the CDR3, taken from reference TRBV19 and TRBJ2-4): DGGITQSPKYLFRKEGQNVTLSCEQNLNHDAMYWYRQDPGQGLRLIYYSQIVNDFQKGDIAEGYSVSREKKESFPLTVTSAQKNPTAFYLCASSMGRGYPRAENIQYFGAGTRLSVL.

The CDR3 loop reads CASSPYVTGLRKTLHF. The CDR3 coding sequence is TGTGCCAGCTCACCGTATGTGACGGGTCTTAGAAAAACCCTCCACTTT. The V and J genes are TRBV18 and TRBJ1-6, with no clear D. The CDR3 sequence is 16 residues long. CDR1 is KGHSH and CDR2 is LQKENI in the germline V gene. V lost 3 bases, J lost 14 bases, and 23 bases lay in between.

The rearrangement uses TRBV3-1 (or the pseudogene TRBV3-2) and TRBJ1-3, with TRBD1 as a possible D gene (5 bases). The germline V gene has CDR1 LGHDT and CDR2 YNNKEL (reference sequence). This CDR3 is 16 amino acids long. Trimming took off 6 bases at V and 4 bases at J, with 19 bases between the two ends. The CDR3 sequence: CASSPSGGGVGNTIYF. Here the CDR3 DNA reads TGTGCCAGCAGTCCCTCCGGGGGGGGTGTCGGAAACACCATATATTTT.

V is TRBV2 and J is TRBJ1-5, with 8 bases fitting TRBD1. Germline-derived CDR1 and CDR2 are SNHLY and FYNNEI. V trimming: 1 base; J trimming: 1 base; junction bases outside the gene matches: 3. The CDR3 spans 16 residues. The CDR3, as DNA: TGTGCCAGCAGTGAAGGACAGGGGCCAAGCAATCAGCCCCAGCATTTT. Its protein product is CASSEGQGPSNQPQHF. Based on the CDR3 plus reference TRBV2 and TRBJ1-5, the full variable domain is EPEVTQTPSHQVTQMGQEVILRCVPISNHLYFYWYRQILGQKVEFLVSFYNNEISEKSEIFDDQFSVERPDGSNFTLKIRSTKLEDSAMYFCASSEGQGPSNQPQHFGDGTRLSIL.

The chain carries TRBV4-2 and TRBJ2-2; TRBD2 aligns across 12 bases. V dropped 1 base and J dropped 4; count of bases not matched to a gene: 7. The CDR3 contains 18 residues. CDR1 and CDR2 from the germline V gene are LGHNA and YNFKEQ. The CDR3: CASSQGTSGTTGTGELFF. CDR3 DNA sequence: TGTGCCAGCAGCCAAGGGACTAGCGGGACCACGGGCACCGGGGAGCTGTTTTTT.

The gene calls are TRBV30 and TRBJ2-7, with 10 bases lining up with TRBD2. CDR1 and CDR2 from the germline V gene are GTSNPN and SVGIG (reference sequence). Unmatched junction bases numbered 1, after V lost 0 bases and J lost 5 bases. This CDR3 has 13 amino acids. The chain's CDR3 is CAWSVLAGNEQYF. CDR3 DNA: TGTGCCTGGAGTGTACTAGCGGGAAACGAGCAGTACTTC.